A selection of T cell receptor beta chains follows, all from one sample in a study of Ad26.COV2.S vaccination and SARS-CoV-2 variants. Sequencing used immunoSEQ multiplex PCR; TCRdb keeps in-frame clones, though not all of them. The sample lists fewer than 500,000 clones, about nine tenths seen once, with 9.5% to 15% in the top ten. The starting material was peripheral blood, obtained in a trial of Ad26.COV2.S vaccine versus placebo. All receptors derive from a person aged 18-65 years who received the Ad26.COV2.S COVID-19 vaccine or a placebo. Both conserved end residues are part of each CDR3. Fields, in order: J gene, clone size, V gene, D gene, CDR3 DNA, CDR3 protein. A D gene is named only where the DNA matches it firmly. Not all rows give a size; the values are once, few, many and, for expanded clones, a class.

J: TRBJ2-1; size: -; V: TRBV6-4; D: TRBD2; DNA: TGTGCCAGCAGTGCCCCCGGACTAGCGGGAGCCAATCAGGCTGAGCAGTTCTTC; CDR3: CASSAPGLAGANQAEQFF
J: TRBJ2-2; size: -; V: TRBV9; D: TRBD2; DNA: TGTGCCAGCAGCATCGAGCCGGGACTAGCGGGAGGAATCGGGGAGCTGTTTTTT; CDR3: CASSIEPGLAGGIGELFF
J: TRBJ1-2; size: -; V: TRBV3-1/TRBV3-2; D: -; DNA: TGTGCCAGCAGCCAAGTAGGCGAGGGTACCTATGGCTACACCTTC; CDR3: CASSQVGEGTYGYTF
J: TRBJ2-3; size: -; V: TRBV18; D: -; DNA: TGTGCCAGCTCACCTCGACTGAGCACAGATACGCAGTATTTT; CDR3: CASSPRLSTDTQYF
J: TRBJ2-7; size: -; V: TRBV4-1; D: -; DNA: TGCGCCAGCAGCCAAGGAACTACCACCTACGAGCAGTACTTC; CDR3: CASSQGTTTYEQYF
J: TRBJ1-1; size: -; V: TRBV7-9; D: TRBD1; DNA: TGTGCCAGCAGCAACACAGGGGCACCCTTGAACACTGAAGCTTTCTTT; CDR3: CASSNTGAPLNTEAFF
J: TRBJ2-3; size: -; V: TRBV7-8; D: TRBD2; DNA: TGTGCCAGCAGCTCCTTGGCTAGCGGGAGGACAGATACGCAGTATTTT; CDR3: CASSSLASGRTDTQYF
J: TRBJ1-1; size: -; V: TRBV30; D: -; DNA: TGTGCCTGGAGCCCCCGTCACACTGAAGCTTTCTTT; CDR3: CAWSPRHTEAFF
J: TRBJ2-2; size: -; V: TRBV7-2; D: TRBD2; DNA: TGTGCCAGCAGCCGGACTAGCGGGAGAATAAACACCGGGGAGCTGTTTTTT; CDR3: CASSRTSGRINTGELFF
J: TRBJ2-1; size: once; V: TRBV18; D: TRBD2; DNA: TGTGCCAGCTCACTCCTAGCGGGAGTCAATGAGCAGTTCTTC; CDR3: CASSLLAGVNEQFF
J: TRBJ2-7; size: -; V: TRBV11-2; D: TRBD1; DNA: TGTGCCAGCAGCACCCCGGAAGGGACAGGGTGGAGCTACGAGCAGTACTTC; CDR3: CASSTPEGTGWSYEQYF
J: TRBJ1-2; size: -; V: TRBV6-1; D: TRBD1; DNA: TGTGCCAGCAGTGAACGCATTCGGACAGGAGCCAACTATGGCTACACCTTC; CDR3: CASSERIRTGANYGYTF
J: TRBJ2-7; size: -; V: TRBV10-2; D: -; DNA: TGCGCCAGCAGTGATGGTGTATTGGGCCTTGGGTACTTC; CDR3: CASSDGVLGLGYF
J: TRBJ1-2; size: -; V: TRBV3-1/TRBV3-2; D: -; DNA: TGTGCCAGCAGCCAGGGGCTGGCCTATGGCTACACCTTC; CDR3: CASSQGLAYGYTF
J: TRBJ2-3; size: -; V: TRBV7-2; D: -; DNA: TGTGCCAGCAGCTTAATGGCCAGGGGCACAGATACGCAGTATTTT; CDR3: CASSLMARGTDTQYF
J: TRBJ1-1; size: -; V: TRBV30; D: -; DNA: TGTGCCTGGAGTCCTGGAGGCAACACTGAAGCTTTCTTT; CDR3: CAWSPGGNTEAFF
J: TRBJ2-7; size: -; V: TRBV5-6; D: TRBD1; DNA: TGTGCCAGCAGCCCCCTAGGGGCTGATTACAGGGGTATCTACGAGCAGTACTTC; CDR3: CASSPLGADYRGIYEQYF
J: TRBJ2-1; size: -; V: TRBV11-2; D: TRBD2; DNA: TGTGCCAGCAGCTTAGGGCTAGCGGGAGTCTATGATGAGCAGTTCTTC; CDR3: CASSLGLAGVYDEQFF
J: TRBJ1-2; size: few; V: TRBV19; D: -; DNA: TGTGCCAGTAGTAGAATCAGTTCCCTTAACTATGGCTACACCTTC; CDR3: CASSRISSLNYGYTF
J: TRBJ2-7; size: -; V: TRBV2; D: -; DNA: TGTGCCAGCAGTGAACGCCCGGCCTACGAGCAGTACTTC; CDR3: CASSERPAYEQYF
J: TRBJ2-5; size: -; V: TRBV5-6; D: -; DNA: TGTGCCAGCAGCTTGCGGATGGTTGGGGGAGAGACCCAGTACTTC; CDR3: CASSLRMVGGETQYF
J: TRBJ1-2; size: once; V: TRBV7-2; D: -; DNA: TGTGCCAGCAGCTTCGCGGGACCCCCTAACTATGGCTACACCTTC; CDR3: CASSFAGPPNYGYTF
J: TRBJ2-1; size: -; V: TRBV29-1; D: TRBD1; DNA: TGCAGCGCATCCGGGACAGCGACCTACAATGAGCAGTTCTTC; CDR3: CSASGTATYNEQFF
J: TRBJ1-5; size: once; V: TRBV3-1/TRBV3-2; D: TRBD1; DNA: TGTGCCAGCGACAGCAGGACAGGGGGCTTTGGACAGCCCCAGCATTTT; CDR3: CASDSRTGGFGQPQHF
J: TRBJ2-5; size: -; V: TRBV24-1; D: -; DNA: TGTGCCACCCCCGGAGGGGATCACCAAGAGACCCAGTACTTC; CDR3: CATPGGDHQETQYF
J: TRBJ2-7; size: -; V: TRBV7-2; D: TRBD2; DNA: TGTGCCAGCAGCCAGGAGGGGCGGGAGGGCCAAAGGGAGCAGTACTTC; CDR3: CASSQEGREGQREQYF
J: TRBJ2-1; size: -; V: TRBV7-8; D: TRBD1; DNA: TGTGCCAGCACCACATCCCACAGGGGAGACTACAATGAGCAGTTCTTC; CDR3: CASTTSHRGDYNEQFF
J: TRBJ2-3; size: few; V: TRBV6-2/TRBV6-3; D: -; DNA: TGTGCCAGCAGTTTCCTCACTAGCACAGATACGCAGTATTTT; CDR3: CASSFLTSTDTQYF
J: TRBJ2-5; size: -; V: TRBV29-1; D: -; DNA: TGCAGCGTTGCAGTGGGCGTCGGGGAGACCCAGTACTTC; CDR3: CSVAVGVGETQYF
J: TRBJ1-1; size: -; V: TRBV7-6; D: -; DNA: TGTGCCAGCAGCTTAGCTCCTTCCGGGACAGAAGCTTTCTTT; CDR3: CASSLAPSGTEAFF